Listed below are T cell receptor beta chains from one sample, sequenced in a study of T cell responses to AZD1222 COVID-19 vaccine. Sequencing was performed with immunoSEQ multiplex PCR; in TCRdb, only in-frame clones are kept and a portion is missing. The sample has roughly 80,000 clones, around nine tenths seen once; the top ten hold approximately 4.2%. Material: peripheral blood, obtained on day 0 of AZD1222 vaccination. The receptors were sampled from an adult in good health. Each CDR3 is given without its conserved first and last residue.

v_gene: TRBV9; j_gene: TRBJ1-1; CDR3aa: ASSKRTENTEAF
v_gene: TRBV7-3; j_gene: TRBJ2-3; CDR3aa: ASSPEPASTDTQY
v_gene: TRBV27; j_gene: TRBJ1-4; CDR3aa: ASSLGFGSEKLF
v_gene: TRBV4-1; j_gene: TRBJ1-2; CDR3aa: ASSQVGAYT
v_gene: TRBV7-8; j_gene: TRBJ1-4; CDR3aa: ASSFGQATNEKLF
v_gene: TRBV7-3; j_gene: TRBJ2-2; CDR3aa: ASSLIGERNTGELF
v_gene: TRBV18; j_gene: TRBJ2-1; CDR3aa: ASAQRDRGLDEQF
v_gene: TRBV3-1/TRBV3-2; j_gene: TRBJ2-2; CDR3aa: ASGLRQVANTGELF
v_gene: TRBV7-3; j_gene: TRBJ2-1; CDR3aa: ASSLTSGGSNNEQF
v_gene: TRBV19; j_gene: TRBJ2-2; CDR3aa: ASGGLNTGELF
v_gene: TRBV30; j_gene: TRBJ1-1; CDR3aa: AWAGMNTEAF
v_gene: TRBV19; j_gene: TRBJ2-1; CDR3aa: ASSIQISGVYNEQF
v_gene: TRBV12-3/TRBV12-4; j_gene: TRBJ1-5; CDR3aa: ASSQGHLPQH
v_gene: TRBV12-3/TRBV12-4; j_gene: TRBJ1-6; CDR3aa: ASSLDRDSPLH
v_gene: TRBV10-3; j_gene: TRBJ1-5; CDR3aa: AISESESNQPQH
v_gene: TRBV9; j_gene: TRBJ2-5; CDR3aa: ASSISGSRETQY
v_gene: TRBV10-3; j_gene: TRBJ1-1; CDR3aa: AISSTTQGPSTEAF
v_gene: TRBV7-2; j_gene: TRBJ2-2; CDR3aa: ASSFMATGELF